This T cell receptor (beta chain) was found in a study of beta chain features in type 1 diabetes. Overall study results and limits: In type 1 diabetes patients, VDJ junctions had fewer insertions; deletions at these junctions were more frequent. Significant though moderate, a shortening of TCRB CDR3s appeared in all four CD4+ subsets of Type 1 diabetes patients.

Expressed TCRB transcripts were sequenced because the entire RNA isolate underwent reverse transcription. The data were produced by immunoSEQ multiplex PCR, yet TCRdb's version contains in-frame clones alone and is incomplete. In the table there are 970,000 or so clones, 17% of which are singletons. The CDR3 is made up of 14 amino acids. Per germline, CDR1 LGHNA and CDR2 YNFKEQ. Unmatched junction bases numbered 5, after V lost 4 bases and J lost 4 bases. With regard to this clone: What it binds is not known.

The chain has TRBV4-2 and TRBJ1-2; 8 bases line up with TRBD1. The receptor's source is a woman aged 18-29 years in good health. The sequenced material came from naive CD4+ T cells from blood. The CDR3 coding sequence is TGTGCCAGCAGCCCAGGACAGGGAGTCTATGGCTACACCTTC. Residues: CASSPGQGVYGYTF.